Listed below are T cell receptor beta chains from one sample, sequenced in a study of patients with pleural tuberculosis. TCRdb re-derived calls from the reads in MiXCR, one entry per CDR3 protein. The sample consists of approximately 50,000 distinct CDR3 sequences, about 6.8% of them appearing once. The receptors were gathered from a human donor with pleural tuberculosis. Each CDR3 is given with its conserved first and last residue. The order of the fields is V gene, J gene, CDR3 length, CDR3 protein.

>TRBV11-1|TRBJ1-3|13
CASSLSSGSTIYF
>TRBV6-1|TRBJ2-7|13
CASRAQAVGEQYF
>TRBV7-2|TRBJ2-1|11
CASKRHNEQFF
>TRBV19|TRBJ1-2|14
CASSIGNGVYGYTF
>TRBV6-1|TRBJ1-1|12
CASSEVLTEAFF
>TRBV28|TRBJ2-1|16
CASSFVRQGAFNEQFF
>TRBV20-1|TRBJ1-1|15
CSARDSQGRNTEAFF
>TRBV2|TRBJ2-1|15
CASSGEILAGTEQFF
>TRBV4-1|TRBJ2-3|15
CASSQGTARTDTQYF
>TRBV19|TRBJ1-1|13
CASSITVGTEAFF
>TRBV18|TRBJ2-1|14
CASSSRTGDNEQFF
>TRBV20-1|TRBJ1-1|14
CSARDRRGNTEAFF
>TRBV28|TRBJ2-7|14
CASSPEAFSYEQYF
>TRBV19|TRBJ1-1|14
CASSWAGANGEAFF
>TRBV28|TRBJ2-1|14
CASLYEGGKNEQFF
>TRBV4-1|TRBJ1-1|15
CASSPTGTQVAEAFF
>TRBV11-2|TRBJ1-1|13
CASSWGMNTEAFF
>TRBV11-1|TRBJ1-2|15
CASSLSTTGLYGYIF
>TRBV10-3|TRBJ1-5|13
CATTDRSNQPQHF
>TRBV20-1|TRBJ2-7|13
CSAPLELLDEQYF
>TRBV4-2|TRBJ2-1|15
CASSRPGGRGNEQFF
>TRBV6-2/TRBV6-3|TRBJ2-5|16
CASSYKILGTEETQYF
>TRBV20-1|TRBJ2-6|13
CSARIAGANVLTF
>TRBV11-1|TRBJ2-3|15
CASSLGISEADTQYF
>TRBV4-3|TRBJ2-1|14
CASSQDPGALEQFF
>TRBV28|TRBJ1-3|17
CASSSGGQTGSGNTIYF
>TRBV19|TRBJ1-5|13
CASQDRDGQPQHF
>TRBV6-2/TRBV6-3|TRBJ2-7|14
CASSYSTGGYEQYF
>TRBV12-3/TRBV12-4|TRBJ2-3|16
CASSLTGGRASDTQYF
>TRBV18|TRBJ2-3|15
CASSLETSSADTQYF
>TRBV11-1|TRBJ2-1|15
CASGFGTSTYNEQFF
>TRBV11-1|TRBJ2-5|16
CASSLAGLAGRETQYF
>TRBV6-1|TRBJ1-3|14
CASSLEHSGNTIYF
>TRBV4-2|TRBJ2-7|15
CASSPGLLAPYEQYF
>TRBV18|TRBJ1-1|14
CASSPPGVNTEAFF
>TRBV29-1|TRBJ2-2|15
CSVPSGQGTYGELFF
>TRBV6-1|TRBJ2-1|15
CASSEGLASNNEQFF
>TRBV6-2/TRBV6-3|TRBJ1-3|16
CAGSYGSPYTGNTIYF
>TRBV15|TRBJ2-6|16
CATSRDPASGANVLTF
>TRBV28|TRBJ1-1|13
CASGTQGNTEAFF
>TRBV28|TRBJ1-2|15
CASSLNGRALYGYTF
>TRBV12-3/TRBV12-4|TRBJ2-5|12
CASSFAQETQYF